One sample yielded the 23 T cell receptor beta chains listed below, sequenced in a study of blood T cell repertoires in COVID-19. Sequencing was performed with immunoSEQ multiplex PCR; in TCRdb, only in-frame clones are kept and a portion is missing. The data contain about 100,000 clones, 88% of them seen just once; the ten biggest clones take up approximately 6.2%. The sample comprised peripheral blood. Receptors originate from a man aged 50 or older with active or convalescent COVID-19.

The V call is TRBV27, the J call TRBJ2-1, with TRBD2 identical over 8 bases. With V trimmed by 8 bases and J by 9 bases, 6 bases remained unmatched. CDR3 length equals 12 residues. CDR1 MNHEY and CDR2 SMNVEV come from the germline V gene (reference sequence). CDR3: CASAQRESEQFF. Written as DNA, the CDR3 is TGTGCCAGCGCCCAGCGGGAGAGTGAGCAGTTCTTC.

CDR3 coding DNA: TGTGCCACCAGCAGATCAGGGGAGGGCGAGCAGTACTTC. Translated: CATSRSGEGEQYF. The V call is TRBV15, the J call TRBJ2-7; maybe TRBD2 (7 bases). There are 13 residues in the CDR3. The germline V gene encodes CDR1 LNHNV and CDR2 YYDKDF (reference sequence). Trimming cost V 2 bases and J 6 bases, with 11 bases left between them.

The chain uses TRBV19 and TRBJ2-7; 9 bases match TRBD1. V was pared by 4 bases and J by 3 bases, with 10 bases of the junction left unmatched. This CDR3 spans 16 amino acids. CDR1 is LNHDA and CDR2 is SQIVND in the germline V gene (reference sequence). The CDR3 bases are TGTGCCAGTAGTACGAACTTAGGGACAGGGCTCTACGAGCAGTACTTC. It is translated as CASSTNLGTGLYEQYF.

The rearrangement joins TRBV5-5 to TRBJ1-4; the D is unclear. The CDR3 has 15 amino acids. The V gene's germline CDR1 is SGHKS and CDR2 YYEKEE (reference sequence). V was cut by 2 bases and J by 5 bases, with 13 bases left in between. The CDR3 sequence: CASSFGYWANEKLFF. CDR3 nucleotides: TGTGCCAGCAGCTTTGGTTATTGGGCGAATGAAAAACTGTTTTTT.

The chain couples TRBV19 to TRBJ2-1, with 11 bases fitting TRBD2. The CDR3 is 15 amino acids. The germline CDR1 and CDR2 sequences are LNHDA and SQIVND (reference sequence). Trimming at V came to 5 bases and at J to 4 bases, leaving 4 bases not matched to a gene. The CDR3 bases are TGTGCCAGTAGTGTACTAGCGGGAGAGTACAATGAGCAGTTCTTC. It is translated as CASSVLAGEYNEQFF.

The chain employs TRBV28 and TRBJ2-7; D possibly corresponds to TRBD2 (6 bases). In germline, CDR1 is MDHEN, CDR2 SYDVKM. The CDR3 spans 15 residues. The V end was cut by 5 bases, the J end by 0 bases, with 14 bases between. CDR3 DNA sequence: TGTGCCAGCAGTAAAGGGACTTTTACCTCCTACGAGCAGTACTTC. The encoded protein is CASSKGTFTSYEQYF.

The chain couples TRBV15 to TRBJ2-3; 7 bases match TRBD2. The CDR3 totals 15 residues. Germline CDR1 reads LNHNV; CDR2 reads YYDKDF (reference sequence). V shed 3 bases, J shed 2 bases, and the junction held 5 bases outside the gene matches. This chain's CDR3 is CATSRRGGNTDTQYF. Here the CDR3 DNA reads TGTGCCACCAGCAGGCGGGGAGGGAACACAGATACGCAGTATTTT.

V usage is TRBV7-8 and J usage is TRBJ2-7; perhaps TRBD2 as D (6 bases). This CDR3 is 13 amino acids long. The germline gives CDR1 SGHVS, CDR2 FQNEAQ. The V end lost 5 bases, the J end lost 3 bases, and 11 bases lay between the germline ends. CDR3 region: CASSGGLDYEQYF. CDR3 nucleotides: TGTGCCAGCAGCGGGGGACTCGACTACGAGCAGTACTTC. Full variable domain (remainder filled in from reference TRBV7-8 and TRBJ2-7): GAGVSQSPRYKVAKRGQDVALRCDPISGHVSLFWYQQALGQGPEFLTYFQNEAQLDKSGLPSDRFFAERPEGSVSTLKIQRTQQEDSAVYLCASSGGLDYEQYFGPGTRLTVT.

The genes are TRBV6-2 or TRBV6-3 and TRBJ1-5, with D possibly TRBD1 on 5 matching bases. The germline CDR1 and CDR2 sequences are MNHEY and SVGEGT. V dropped 6 bases and J dropped 5 bases, with 17 bases sitting between them. This CDR3 has 15 residues. CDR3 loop: CASSIRDGGYQPQHF. In DNA, the CDR3 is TGTGCCAGCAGCATCCGGGACGGGGGGTATCAGCCCCAGCATTTT.

The chain joins TRBV7-8 to TRBJ2-1; a weak D match, TRBD2 (6 bases). This CDR3 has 13 residues. The V end was cut by 4 bases, the J end by 3 bases, with 7 bases between. The germline V gene has CDR1 SGHVS and CDR2 FQNEAQ. This CDR3 is CASSSSDYNEQFF. Here the CDR3 DNA reads TGTGCCAGCAGCTCTAGCGACTACAATGAGCAGTTCTTC.

In this sample, this clone turned up once. This chain links TRBV21-1 with TRBJ2-5; the table's D call of TRBD1 was not tested on the DNA. TRBV21-1 is labeled a pseudogene. The CDR3 runs to 17 residues. The CDR3 DNA follows: TGTGCCAGCAGCAAAGGCCGGACAACTGGTAGGGAAGAGACCCAGTACTTC. This encodes CASSKGRTTGREETQYF.

V is TRBV7-9 and J is TRBJ1-2; D unresolved. CDR1 SEHNR and CDR2 FQNEAQ come from the germline V gene (reference sequence). The CDR3 contains 15 residues. Trimming cost V 5 bases and J 1 base, with 14 bases left between them. CDR3 amino acids: CASSIGRRSNYGYTF. For the CDR3, the DNA is TGTGCCAGCAGCATCGGGAGGCGGAGTAACTATGGCTACACCTTC.

This chain connects TRBV3-1 (or the pseudogene TRBV3-2) to TRBJ1-1, with unresolved D. CDR1 is LGHDT, CDR2 YNNKEL, per germline (reference sequence). The germline V and J ends were trimmed by 0 bases and 5 bases, with 7 bases remaining between them. The CDR3 extends over 13 amino acids. This chain's CDR3 is CASSQEPGTEAFF. In DNA, the CDR3 is TGTGCCAGCAGCCAAGAACCCGGGACTGAAGCTTTCTTT.

CDR3 sequence: CASSLDGQGHQPQHF. In nucleotides, the CDR3 is TGTGCCAGCAGCTTAGACGGACAGGGGCATCAGCCCCAGCATTTT. The chain has TRBV11-2 and TRBJ1-5, with 9 bases lining up with TRBD1. Trimming removed 0 bases from V and 5 bases from J; junction bases left unmatched: 2. The CDR3 sequence is 15 residues long. Germline loops: CDR1 SGHAT, CDR2 FQNNGV.

The V gene is TRBV15, the J gene TRBJ2-7; D remains ambiguous. Germline V gives CDR1 LNHNV, CDR2 YYDKDF (reference sequence). Trimming stripped 0 bases from V and 4 bases from J, with 13 bases between. The CDR3 extends over 15 amino acids. The CDR3 is CATSRDNTLKYEQYF. The CDR3 DNA sequence: TGTGCCACCAGCAGAGATAACACATTAAAATACGAGCAGTACTTC.

The genes are TRBV11-2 and TRBJ2-3; TRBD1 aligns across 9 bases. The trim removed 5 bases at V and 1 base at J, leaving 10 bases unmatched. Germline V gives CDR1 SGHAT, CDR2 FQNNGV. CDR3 length equals 17 residues. As DNA, the CDR3 is TGTGCCAGCAGCACGAAGAGGAGGACAGGGGGCACAGATACGCAGTATTTT. Translated, it gives CASSTKRRTGGTDTQYF.

This chain joins TRBV5-6 and TRBJ2-1; D is uncertain. This CDR3 has 12 amino acids. Germline V gene sequence: CDR1 SGHDT, CDR2 YYEEEE. V lost 4 bases to trimming and J lost 12 bases, with 14 bases between them. CDR3 region: CASSVTLGAQFF. The CDR3 region has the DNA TGTGCCAGCAGCGTGACATTAGGCGCGCAGTTCTTC.

The rearrangement links TRBV6-5 to TRBJ1-5; D unclear. The CDR3 runs to 14 residues. V lost 8 bases and J 2 bases, leaving 13 bases between the germline ends. In germline, CDR1 is MNHEY, CDR2 SVGAGI. The CDR3 DNA reads TGTGCCAGCGGCGTTCGGCAGGGCAATCAGCCCCAGCATTTT. It specifies CASGVRQGNQPQHF.

This chain links TRBV29-1 with TRBJ2-3; D is possibly TRBD2 (5 bases). Per germline, CDR1 SQVTM and CDR2 ANQGSEA. CDR3 length: 14 amino acids. Deletions cut 3 bases from V and 3 bases from J, with 13 bases between. In DNA form, the CDR3 reads TGCAGCGTTGACCGGGTGACGGGGACAGATACGCAGTATTTT. Translating gives CSVDRVTGTDTQYF.

The chain recombines TRBV3-1 (or the pseudogene TRBV3-2) with TRBJ2-5, with TRBD1 identical over 7 bases. The CDR3 is 15 amino acids. Trimming at V came to 5 bases and at J to 5 bases, leaving 11 bases not matched to a gene. Per germline, CDR1 LGHDT and CDR2 YNNKEL (reference sequence). The CDR3 region has the DNA TGTGCCAGCAGCTCCCCACTCGACAGGGTTGAGACCCAGTACTTC. Residues: CASSSPLDRVETQYF.

V is TRBV10-3 and J is TRBJ2-5; TRBD2 aligns across 7 bases. This CDR3 is 13 amino acids long. Trimming at V came to 8 bases and at J to 3 bases, leaving 6 bases not matched to a gene. The germline V gene has CDR1 ENHRY and CDR2 SYGVKD. The CDR3 protein is CAIGRGMEETQYF. DNA of the CDR3: TGTGCCATCGGGCGGGGGATGGAAGAGACCCAGTACTTC.

In this sample, this clone turned up a few times. The chain carries TRBV2 and TRBJ2-7; TRBD2 matches at 8 bases. This CDR3 comprises 15 residues. V shed 0 bases and J 2 bases; nucleotides not matched to a gene: 3. Germline loops: CDR1 SNHLY, CDR2 FYNNEI. As DNA, the CDR3 is TGTGCCAGCAGTGAAGCGACTAGCGTCGCCTACGAGCAGTACTTC. Protein sequence: CASSEATSVAYEQYF.

The gene calls are TRBV11-2 and TRBJ2-7; TRBD2 aligns across 10 bases. The CDR3 sequence is 15 residues long. Germline CDR1 is SGHAT and CDR2 is FQNNGV. Trimming cost V 1 base and J 2 bases; bases outside gene matches: 2. CDR3 amino acids: CASSLASGGPYEQYF. CDR3 DNA sequence: TGTGCCAGCAGCTTAGCTAGCGGGGGCCCCTACGAGCAGTACTTC.